These 13 T cell receptor beta chains came from one sample sequenced in a study of neoadjuvant anti-PD-1 for oral cavity cancer. TCRdb's copy holds only in-frame clones and misses some; the assay was immunoSEQ multiplex PCR. The top ten clones hold about 2.5% of a sample with 15,000 to 20,000 clones, 67% of them seen once. The sample here was PBMCs, taken before nivolumab (anti-PD-1) treatment. These receptors came from a person aged 40-85 years with oral cavity squamous cell carcinoma.

This clone showed up just once. This chain joins TRBV11-3 and TRBJ2-3; D is unresolved. The CDR3 extends over 12 amino acids. Germline CDR1 is SGHNT and CDR2 is YENEEA. V lost 3 bases to trimming and J lost 1 base, with 2 bases between them. The CDR3 DNA follows: TGTGCCAGCAGCTTGGGCACAGATACGCAGTATTTT. Its protein product is CASSLGTDTQYF.

This clone turned up a few times. This chain links TRBV27 with TRBJ2-3; TRBD2 aligns across 8 bases. The germline V gene encodes CDR1 MNHEY and CDR2 SMNVEV (reference sequence). The junction had 18 bases not matched to a gene; V was cut back by 2 bases and J by 5 bases. CDR3 length equals 19 residues. The CDR3 sequence: CASSLNRLARAGRGDTQYF. Written as DNA, the CDR3 is TGTGCCAGCAGTTTAAACAGGTTAGCTCGAGCCGGGAGGGGAGATACGCAGTATTTT.

The CDR3 nucleotides are TGTGCCAGCAGCCCCGGACAGGGTGGAGGCAATCAGCCCCAGCATTTT. Residues: CASSPGQGGGNQPQHF. The chain uses TRBV7-2 and TRBJ1-5; 8 bases are a match to TRBD1. The V gene's germline CDR1 is SGHTA and CDR2 FQGNSA. The CDR3 is 16 residues long. Unmatched junction bases numbered 8, after V lost 5 bases and J lost 2 bases.

The genes are TRBV6-5 and TRBJ2-1, with a tentative D call TRBD2 (6 bases). Trimming shortened V by 5 bases and J by 11 bases, and 16 bases separated the two germline ends. There are 13 residues in the CDR3. The germline V gene has CDR1 MNHEY and CDR2 SVGAGI. CDR3 residues: CASSPQGGAKQFF. CDR3 bases: TGTGCCAGCAGTCCCCAGGGCGGGGCTAAGCAGTTCTTC.

This chain links TRBV5-5 with TRBJ2-3; 12 bases align to TRBD2. J gave up 0 bases and V 3 bases, and 5 bases lay outside the gene matches. The CDR3 runs 17 residues. Germline V gene lookup returns CDR1 SGHKS and CDR2 YYEKEE (reference sequence). The CDR3 here is CASSSGLAGASTDTQYF. The CDR3 DNA is TGTGCCAGCAGCTCGGGACTAGCGGGTGCTAGCACAGATACGCAGTATTTT.

The chain couples TRBV6-1 to TRBJ1-4; no clear D gene. This CDR3 region has 13 residues. Deletions cut 5 bases from V and 4 bases from J, with 8 bases between. CDR1 is MNHNS and CDR2 is SASEGT in the germline V gene. CDR3 DNA: TGTGCCAGCAGTTTAAGCGGTAATGAAAAACTGTTTTTT. It is translated as CASSLSGNEKLFF.

J is TRBJ1-1 and V is TRBV4-2; D remains unclear. The CDR3 totals 14 residues. The V gene's germline CDR1 is LGHNA and CDR2 YNFKEQ. V lost 1 base to trimming and J lost 1 base, with 7 bases between them. Written as DNA, the CDR3 is TGTGCCAGCAGCCAAGGGCCGGCGAACACTGAAGCTTTCTTT. This gives the protein CASSQGPANTEAFF.

The chain employs TRBV19 and TRBJ2-3; TRBD1 might be the D (7 bases). In germline, CDR1 is LNHDA, CDR2 SQIVND (reference sequence). This CDR3 spans 19 amino acids. Trimming left V 4 bases short and J 1 base short, with 24 bases between. CDR3 region: CASSTWGAGGQGGTDTQYF. For the CDR3, the DNA is TGTGCCAGTAGTACTTGGGGAGCAGGGGGGCAGGGAGGCACAGATACGCAGTATTTT.

This chain joins TRBV5-1 and TRBJ1-4, with TRBD1 as a possible D gene (6 bases). Germline loops: CDR1 SGHRS, CDR2 YFSETQ. V was shortened by 4 bases and J by 1 base, with 20 bases between the two germline ends. This CDR3 contains 18 residues. The chain's CDR3 is CASSLGTTLGKTNEKLFF. The CDR3 nucleotides read TGCGCCAGCAGCCTTGGGACAACCCTGGGGAAAACTAATGAAAAACTGTTTTTT.

This clone was counted only a few times. The chain recombines TRBV2 with TRBJ2-1; no reliable D call. The CDR3 runs to 13 residues. In germline, CDR1 is SNHLY, CDR2 FYNNEI. Between the trimmed V and J ends, which lost 4 bases and 9 bases, there was a span of 13 bases. The CDR3: CASSAVGSGEQFF. CDR3 nucleotides: TGTGCCAGCAGTGCCGTAGGATCCGGTGAGCAGTTCTTC.

The chain couples TRBV6-1 to TRBJ1-1, with 7 bases identical to TRBD1. CDR1 and CDR2 (germline): MNHNS, SASEGT. CDR3 size: 15 residues. J gave up 2 bases and V 6 bases, and 9 bases lay outside the gene matches. CDR3 sequence (DNA): TGTGCCAGCAGCTGGGAGGGACAGCCAAACACTGAAGCTTTCTTT. Translation gives CASSWEGQPNTEAFF.

The chain joins TRBV29-1 to TRBJ2-7; possibly TRBD1 for D (6 bases). The CDR3 consists of 14 residues. V was shortened by 1 base and J by 6 bases, with 16 bases between the two germline ends. Germline V gene sequence: CDR1 SQVTM, CDR2 ANQGSEA. CDR3 in amino acids: CSVEGGTNTGEQYF. Here the CDR3 DNA reads TGCAGCGTTGAAGGGGGGACAAATACCGGCGAGCAGTACTTC.

This sequence joins TRBV7-9 and TRBJ2-7; 14 nucleotides agree with TRBD2. V gave up 5 bases and J gave up 5 bases; unmatched junction bases: 8. The CDR3 is made up of 16 amino acids. From germline, CDR1 is SEHNR and CDR2 FQNEAQ (reference sequence). Here the CDR3 reads CASSPGTSGSRDEQYF. The CDR3, as DNA: TGTGCCAGCAGCCCAGGGACTAGCGGGAGCAGGGACGAGCAGTACTTC.